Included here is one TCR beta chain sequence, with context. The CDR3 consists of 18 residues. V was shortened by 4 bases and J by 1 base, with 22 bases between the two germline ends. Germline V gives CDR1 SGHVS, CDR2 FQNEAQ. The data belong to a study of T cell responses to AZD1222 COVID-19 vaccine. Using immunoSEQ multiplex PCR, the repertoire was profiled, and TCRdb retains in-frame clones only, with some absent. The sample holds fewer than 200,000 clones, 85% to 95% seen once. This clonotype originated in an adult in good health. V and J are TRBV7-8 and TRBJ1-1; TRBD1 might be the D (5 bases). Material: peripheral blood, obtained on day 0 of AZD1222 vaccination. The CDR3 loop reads CASSSGRRRDGTNTEAFF. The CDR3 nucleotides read TGTGCCAGCAGCTCGGGCAGGAGGAGGGACGGCACGAACACTGAAGCTTTCTTT.